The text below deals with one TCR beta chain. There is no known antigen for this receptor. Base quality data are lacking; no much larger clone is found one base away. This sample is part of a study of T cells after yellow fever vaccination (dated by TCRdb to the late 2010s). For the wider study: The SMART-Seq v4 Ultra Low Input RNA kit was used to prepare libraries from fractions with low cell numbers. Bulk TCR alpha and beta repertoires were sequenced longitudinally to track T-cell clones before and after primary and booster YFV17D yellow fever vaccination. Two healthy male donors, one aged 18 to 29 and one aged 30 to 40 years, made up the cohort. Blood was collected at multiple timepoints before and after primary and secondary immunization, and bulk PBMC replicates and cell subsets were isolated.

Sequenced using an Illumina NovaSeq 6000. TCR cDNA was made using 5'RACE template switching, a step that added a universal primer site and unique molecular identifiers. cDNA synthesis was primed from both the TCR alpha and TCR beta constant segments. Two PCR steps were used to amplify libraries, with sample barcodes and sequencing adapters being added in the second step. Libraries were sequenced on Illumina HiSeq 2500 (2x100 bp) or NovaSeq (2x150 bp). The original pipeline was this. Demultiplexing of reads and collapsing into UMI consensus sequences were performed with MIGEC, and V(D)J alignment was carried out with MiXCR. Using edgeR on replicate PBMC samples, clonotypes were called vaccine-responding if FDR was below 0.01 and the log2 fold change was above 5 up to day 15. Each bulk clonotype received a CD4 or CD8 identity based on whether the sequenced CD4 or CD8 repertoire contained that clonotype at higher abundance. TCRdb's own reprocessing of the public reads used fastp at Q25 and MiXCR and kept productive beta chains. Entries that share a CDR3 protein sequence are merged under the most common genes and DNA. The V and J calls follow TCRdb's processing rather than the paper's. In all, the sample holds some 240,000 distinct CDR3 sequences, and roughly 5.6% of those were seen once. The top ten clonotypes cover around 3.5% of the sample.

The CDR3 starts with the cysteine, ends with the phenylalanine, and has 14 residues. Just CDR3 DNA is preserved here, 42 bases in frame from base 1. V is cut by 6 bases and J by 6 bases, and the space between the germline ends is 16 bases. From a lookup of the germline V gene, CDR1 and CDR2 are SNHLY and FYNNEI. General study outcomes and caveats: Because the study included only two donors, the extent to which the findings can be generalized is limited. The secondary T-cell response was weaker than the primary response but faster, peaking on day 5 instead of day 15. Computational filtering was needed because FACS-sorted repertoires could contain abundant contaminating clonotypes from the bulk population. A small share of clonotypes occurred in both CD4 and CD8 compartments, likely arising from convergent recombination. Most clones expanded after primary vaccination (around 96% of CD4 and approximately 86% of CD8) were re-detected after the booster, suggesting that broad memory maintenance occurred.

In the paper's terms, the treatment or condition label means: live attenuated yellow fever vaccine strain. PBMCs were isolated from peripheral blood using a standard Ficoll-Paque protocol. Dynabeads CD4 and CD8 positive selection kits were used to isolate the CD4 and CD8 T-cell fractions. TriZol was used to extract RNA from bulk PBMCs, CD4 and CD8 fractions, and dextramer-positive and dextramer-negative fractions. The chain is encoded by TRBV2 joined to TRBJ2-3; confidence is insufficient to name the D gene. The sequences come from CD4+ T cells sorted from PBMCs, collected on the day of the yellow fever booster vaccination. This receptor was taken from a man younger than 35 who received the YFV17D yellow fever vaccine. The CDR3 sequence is CASSPGGARDTQYF. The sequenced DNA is TGTGCCAGCAGCCCAGGTGGAGCACGTGATACGCAGTATTTT.